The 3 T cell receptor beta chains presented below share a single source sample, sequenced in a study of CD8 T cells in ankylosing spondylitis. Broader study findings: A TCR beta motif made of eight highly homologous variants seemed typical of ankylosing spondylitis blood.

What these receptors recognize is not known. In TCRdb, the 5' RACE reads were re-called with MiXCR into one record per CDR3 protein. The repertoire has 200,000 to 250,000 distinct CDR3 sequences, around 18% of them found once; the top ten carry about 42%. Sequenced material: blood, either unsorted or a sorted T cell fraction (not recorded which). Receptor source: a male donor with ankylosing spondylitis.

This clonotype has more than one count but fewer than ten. CDR3 nucleotide sequence: TGCGCCAGCAGCCAAGTAGGTACTTCCTACGAGCAGTACTTC. Translating it yields CASSQVGTSYEQYF. V is TRBV4-1 and J is TRBJ2-7; D is uncertain. V lost 1 base to trimming and J lost 1 base, with 8 bases between them. The CDR3 has 14 amino acids. From germline, CDR1 is MGHRA and CDR2 YSYEKL.

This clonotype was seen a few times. The CDR3, as DNA: TGTGCCAGCAGCTTGGGAGGGGTCGGCGACACTGAAGCTTTCTTT. It yields the protein CASSLGGVGDTEAFF. This sequence joins TRBV5-6 and TRBJ1-1; D is possibly TRBD1 (5 bases). Trimming left V 0 bases short and J 3 bases short, with 12 bases between. This CDR3 comprises 15 residues. Germline V gives CDR1 SGHDT, CDR2 YYEEEE.

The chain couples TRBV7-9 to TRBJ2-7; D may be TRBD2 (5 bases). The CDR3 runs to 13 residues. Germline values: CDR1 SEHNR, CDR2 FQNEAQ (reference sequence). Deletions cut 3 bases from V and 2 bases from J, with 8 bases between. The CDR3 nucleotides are TGTGCCAGCAGCTTGAGGGATGCCTACGAGCAGTACTTC. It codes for CASSLRDAYEQYF.